A single sample is the source of the 14 T cell receptor beta chains below, sequenced in a study of siplizumab effects on memory and regulatory T cells. Libraries were prepared by immunoSEQ multiplex PCR; TCRdb keeps only in-frame clonotypes and omits some of them. Of about 100,000 clones in the sample, around 92% are singletons; the top ten hold about 0.7%. Sequencing used Tregs sorted from blood. Receptors originate from a human donor in good health.

The chain combines TRBV5-4 with TRBJ2-5; a possible D gene is TRBD1 (6 bases). Per the germline V gene, CDR1 is SGHNT and CDR2 is YYREEE (reference sequence). CDR3 length: 14 residues. Trimming shortened V by 3 bases and J by 2 bases, and 11 bases separated the two germline ends. The CDR3 loop is CASSYEQGQETQYF. Written as DNA, the CDR3 is TGTGCCAGCAGCTACGAACAGGGTCAAGAGACCCAGTACTTC.

This sequence joins TRBV30 and TRBJ1-6; D ambiguous. The CDR3 runs to 9 residues. Germline CDR1 reads GTSNPN; CDR2 reads SVGIG (reference sequence). The ends were cut back, 5 bases at V and 9 bases at J, with 2 bases in the middle. CDR3 nucleotide sequence: TGTGCCTGGGGTTCACCCCTCCACTTT. This gives the protein CAWGSPLHF.

V and J are TRBV25-1 and TRBJ2-1; D might be TRBD2 (6 bases). Per germline, CDR1 MGHDK and CDR2 SYGVNS. The CDR3 covers 13 residues. V was shortened by 7 bases and J by 2 bases, with 9 bases between the two germline ends. The CDR3 region is CASTSEAYNEQFF. DNA of the CDR3: TGTGCCAGCACTAGCGAAGCCTACAATGAGCAGTTCTTC.

As to this clone: At one boundary the junction diverges from the germline segment, which might be a read error. The identical CDR3 is also encoded by other nucleotide sequences in the sample. The chain joins TRBV7-9 to TRBJ2-2; either TRBD1 or TRBD2 may fit D (5 bases each). Germline lookup yields CDR1 SEHNR and CDR2 FQNEAQ (reference sequence). CDR3 length equals 11 residues. The CDR3 DNA is TGTGCCAGCAGCGAGAGAGGGGAGTTGTTTTTT. It codes for CASSERGELFF.

The chain recombines TRBV5-1 with TRBJ2-7; 8 bases agree with TRBD1. CDR3 length: 14 amino acids. Germline-derived CDR1 and CDR2 are SGHRS and YFSETQ. The V gene end was trimmed by 3 bases and the J gene end by 7 bases; junction bases not matched to a gene: 9. The CDR3 protein is CASSSGTGWVEQYF. The CDR3, as DNA: TGCGCCAGCAGCTCAGGGACAGGTTGGGTAGAGCAGTACTTC.

With regard to this clone: The identical CDR3 is also encoded by other nucleotide sequences in the sample. CDR3 protein: CASSLGGNEQFF. The CDR3 DNA is TGCGCCAGCAGCTTGGGAGGCAATGAGCAGTTCTTC. The chain is built from TRBV5-1 and TRBJ2-1; no definite D call. Trimming removed 0 bases at V and 6 bases at J, with 4 bases between. The CDR3 consists of 12 residues. Germline lookup yields CDR1 SGHRS and CDR2 YFSETQ.

The V and J genes are TRBV19 and TRBJ2-1; 8 bases map to TRBD2. The CDR3 is made up of 20 amino acids. Germline assignment: CDR1 LNHDA and CDR2 SQIVND (reference sequence). The V segment lost 0 bases and the J segment 2 bases; nucleotides outside the gene matches: 15. The CDR3 protein is CASSIELAEKLKPPYNEQFF. CDR3 coding DNA: TGTGCCAGTAGTATAGAACTAGCGGAAAAATTGAAACCTCCCTACAATGAGCAGTTCTTC.

The DNA for the CDR3 is TGTGCCAGCAGCAGGATGTCTGGGGCCAACGTCCTGACTTTC. It translates to CASSRMSGANVLTF. The chain recombines TRBV5-6 with TRBJ2-6; D remains unclear. Trimming cost V 4 bases and J 1 base, with 6 bases left between them. The CDR3 is 14 amino acids. Germline V lookup: CDR1 SGHDT, CDR2 YYEEEE.

The chain joins TRBV6-1 to TRBJ2-5; no clear D gene. This CDR3 spans 11 amino acids. Germline loops: CDR1 MNHNS, CDR2 SASEGT. V was shortened by 4 bases and J by 4 bases, with 4 bases between the two germline ends. The CDR3 sequence: CASSARETQYF. DNA for the CDR3: TGTGCCAGCAGTGCCCGAGAGACCCAGTACTTC.

The V gene is TRBV11-2, the J gene TRBJ2-3; 12 nucleotides match TRBD2. The germline V gene has CDR1 SGHAT and CDR2 FQNNGV. This CDR3 is 16 amino acids long. V was pared by 5 bases and J by 2 bases, with 5 bases of the junction left unmatched. Written as DNA, the CDR3 is TGTGCCAGCAGCCCCCGACTAGCGGGAGACACAGATACGCAGTATTTT. It encodes CASSPRLAGDTDTQYF. The full variable domain, its missing parts supplied by reference TRBV11-2 and TRBJ2-3, is EAGVAQSPRYKIIEKRQSVAFWCNPISGHATLYWYQQILGQGPKLLIQFQNNGVVDDSQLPKDRFSAERLKGVDSTLKIQPAKLEDSAVYLCASSPRLAGDTDTQYFGPGTRLTVL.

The V and J genes are TRBV5-4 and TRBJ2-3; TRBD2 might be the D (5 bases). The CDR3 contains 14 residues. Germline CDR1 and CDR2: SGHNT and YYREEE (reference sequence). The V gene lost 0 bases and the J gene lost 8 bases, with 13 bases spanning the gap. This chain's CDR3 is CASSLAPGEPTQYF. CDR3 DNA: TGTGCCAGCAGCTTGGCCCCCGGGGAGCCTACGCAGTATTTT.

The rearrangement joins TRBV6-4 to TRBJ2-7; D is uncertain. V lost 0 bases and J lost 10, with 34 bases in between. The CDR3 loop spans 20 amino acids. Germline V lookup: CDR1 MRHNA, CDR2 SNTAGT. CDR3 DNA sequence: TGTGCCAGCAGTGACTCGACGCGGAGACTCAATCCGCCGCATAATGTTAAACAGTACTTC. Amino acid sequence: CASSDSTRRLNPPHNVKQYF.

The chain carries TRBV7-3 and TRBJ2-2, with D unresolved. This CDR3 spans 14 amino acids. Germline lookup yields CDR1 SGHTA and CDR2 FQGTGA. V lost 1 base and J lost 5, with 8 bases in between. The CDR3 loop reads CASSLNALTGELFF. The DNA of the CDR3 is TGTGCCAGCAGCTTAAACGCGCTAACCGGGGAGCTGTTTTTT.

Regarding this clone: The CDR3 end shows no conserved phenylalanine or tryptophan, and so a read error is likely. The gene calls are TRBV28 and TRBJ2-7; D is ambiguous. Deletions cut 6 bases from V and 6 bases from J, with 12 bases between. The CDR3 length is 12 residues. Germline V gives CDR1 MDHEN, CDR2 SYDVKM. In DNA, the CDR3 is TGTGCCAGCAGCCTTTCTCTGAGCGAGCAGTACTCC. Translating gives CASSLSLSEQYS.